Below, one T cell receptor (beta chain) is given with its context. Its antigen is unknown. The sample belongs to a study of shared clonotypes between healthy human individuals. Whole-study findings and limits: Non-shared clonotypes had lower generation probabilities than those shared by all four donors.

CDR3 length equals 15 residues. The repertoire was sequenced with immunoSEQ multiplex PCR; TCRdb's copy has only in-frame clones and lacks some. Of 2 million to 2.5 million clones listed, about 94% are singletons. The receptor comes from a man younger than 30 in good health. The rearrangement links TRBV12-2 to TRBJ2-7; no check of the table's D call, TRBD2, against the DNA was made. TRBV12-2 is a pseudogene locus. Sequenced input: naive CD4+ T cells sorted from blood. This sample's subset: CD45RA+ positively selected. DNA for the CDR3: TGTGCAAGTCGCTTAGGCAATAGCAGAATCTACGAGCAGTACTTC. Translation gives CASRLGNSRIYEQYF.